These 15 T cell receptor beta chains share one sample of origin, sequenced in a study of post-analysis software for immune sequencing data (dated by TCRdb to about 2015). The antigens these receptors bind are not known. Libraries were built with PCR. Sequenced on an Illumina HiSeq 2500. To reduce PCR and sequencing biases, unique molecular identifiers were incorporated into the TCR beta cDNA libraries. The raw public reads went through TCRdb reprocessing: fastp at Q25, MiXCR clone calling, in-frame beta chains kept. Records with the same CDR3 protein are collapsed into one entry carrying the most frequent genes and DNA. In this sample the table shows 430,000 or so distinct CDR3 sequences, 30% to 40% of which occur a single time. The ten largest clones add up to approximately 7.1% of the sample. Here is what the overall study found, with its caveats: Roughly 5 TRBV segments, including TRBV5-6, TRBV5-1 and TRBV20-1, were significantly more frequent in patients than controls.

Input material: blood. The source is a girl aged 2 to 10 with multiple sclerosis.

The V gene is TRBV6-5, the J gene TRBJ2-5, with TRBD2 matching 11 bases. The J call may be faulty, since TRBJ2-7 better matches the DNA end. The CDR3 is 15 residues long. The germline V gene has CDR1 MNHEY and CDR2 SVGAGI. The CDR3 here is CASKTSGASTYEQYF. DNA of the CDR3: TGTGCCAGCAAGACTAGCGGGGCATCTACCTACGAGCAGTACTTC.

This chain links TRBV7-9 with TRBJ2-7; the D is unclear. The CDR3 is 13 amino acids. V lost 4 bases, J lost 3 bases, and 10 bases lay in between. Germline loops: CDR1 SEHNR, CDR2 FQNEAQ (reference sequence). The CDR3 loop reads CASSSKTIYEQYF. In DNA, the CDR3 is TGTGCCAGCAGCTCCAAGACCATCTACGAGCAGTACTTC.

The J gene is TRBJ2-7, the V gene TRBV4-1, with D perhaps TRBD1 (6 bases). CDR1 and CDR2 from the germline V gene are MGHRA and YSYEKL. CDR3 length: 14 amino acids. Between the trimmed V and J ends, which lost 4 bases and 5 bases, there was a span of 15 bases. The CDR3 DNA reads as TGCGCCAGCAGCCCAACACACCAGGGGCACGAGCAGTACTTC. Translating gives CASSPTHQGHEQYF.

The CDR3 spells CARSLGDNYGYTF. The CDR3 bases are TGTGCCAGGAGTTTGGGGGACAACTATGGCTACACCTTC. J is TRBJ1-2 and V is TRBV19, with D perhaps TRBD1 (5 bases). V dropped 9 bases and J dropped 2 bases, with 13 bases sitting between them. This CDR3 comprises 13 residues. The V gene's germline CDR1 is LNHDA and CDR2 SQIVND (reference sequence).

The J gene is TRBJ2-7, the V gene TRBV20-1; D uncertain. Looked up from germline, CDR1 is DFQATT and CDR2 is SNEGSKA (reference sequence). Between the trimmed V and J ends, which lost 0 bases and 10 bases, there was a span of 16 bases. The CDR3 has 13 amino acids. The CDR3 DNA is TGCAGTGCTAGAGATGTAGTTCGAAGCCCCCAGTACTTC. It yields the protein CSARDVVRSPQYF.

This clonotype appeared a few times. V usage is TRBV19 and J usage is TRBJ1-5; D uncertain. The V and J ends lost 3 bases and 3 bases respectively, with 15 bases between them. Germline V CDR1 and CDR2: LNHDA, SQIVND (reference sequence). This CDR3 is built from 16 residues. Here the CDR3 reads CASSMLGSAFNQPQHF. The CDR3 DNA follows: TGTGCCAGTAGTATGCTGGGGTCGGCGTTCAATCAGCCCCAGCATTTT.

This clonotype was seen a handful of times. This chain links TRBV3-1 with TRBJ2-7; no clear D. Germline loops: CDR1 LGHDT, CDR2 YNNKEL (reference sequence). Trimming shortened V by 1 base and J by 4 bases, and 11 bases separated the two germline ends. This CDR3 has 14 amino acids. The CDR3: CASSQARILYEQYF. CDR3 nucleotides: TGTGCCAGCAGCCAAGCCCGGATCCTATACGAGCAGTACTTC.

The chain links TRBV4-1 to TRBJ2-1; D is unclear. The germline V and J ends were trimmed by 0 bases and 5 bases, with 8 bases remaining between them. Germline V gives CDR1 MGHRA, CDR2 YSYEKL. The CDR3 is 14 residues long. The CDR3 sequence is CASSQEPNNNEQFF. The CDR3, as DNA: TGCGCCAGCAGCCAAGAACCTAACAACAATGAGCAGTTCTTC.

The chain couples TRBV20-1 to TRBJ2-3; possibly TRBD2 for D (5 bases). V was cut by 5 bases and J by 7 bases, with 16 bases left in between. The CDR3 runs to 13 residues. The germline V gene has CDR1 DFQATT and CDR2 SNEGSKA (reference sequence). The CDR3 loop reads CSALLRALNTQYF. CDR3 DNA: TGCAGTGCTCTTCTGCGGGCCCTTAATACGCAGTATTTT.

Only a few counts were recorded for this clonotype. The rearrangement uses TRBV5-1 and TRBJ2-4; no reliable D call. Per the germline V gene, CDR1 is SGHRS and CDR2 is YFSETQ. V was clipped by 2 bases and J by 8 bases, with 14 bases between them. The CDR3 is made up of 14 amino acids. CDR3 residues: CASSFLEKGYIQYF. CDR3 in DNA: TGCGCCAGCAGCTTTCTAGAGAAGGGATACATTCAGTACTTC.

The count of this clonotype is one. A read error is possible here, since a much larger clone lies one base away. This chain links TRBV7-3 with TRBJ2-1; 10 bases match TRBD2. Judging by the DNA end, TRBJ2-7 fits better; the J call may be wrong. CDR3 length equals 16 residues. Germline V lookup: CDR1 SGHTA, CDR2 FQGTGA. DNA for the CDR3: TGTGCCAGCAGCGGGTTAGCGGGAGGTTCCTACAATGAGCAGTACTTC. Its translation is CASSGLAGGSYNEQYF.

CDR3 amino acids: CASSLLASGINTGELFF. The CDR3 nucleotides read TGTGCCAGCAGCTTATTGGCTAGCGGGATAAACACCGGGGAGCTGTTTTTT. This chain connects TRBV7-3 to TRBJ2-2; 9 bases are a match to TRBD2. Germline values: CDR1 SGHTA, CDR2 FQGTGA. This CDR3 is 17 amino acids long. The J segment lost 2 bases and the V segment lost 2 bases, leaving 6 bases of the junction unmatched.

The V call is TRBV5-4, the J call TRBJ1-1; no reliable D call. The CDR3 consists of 13 residues. Germline values: CDR1 SGHNT, CDR2 YYREEE (reference sequence). Deletions cut 3 bases from V and 4 bases from J, with 10 bases between. The CDR3 region is CASSSWGSTEAFF. CDR3 sequence (DNA): TGTGCCAGCAGCTCTTGGGGTAGCACTGAAGCTTTCTTT. Variable domain in full (rest from reference TRBV5-4 and TRBJ1-1): ETGVTQSPTHLIKTRGQQVTLRCSSQSGHNTVSWYQQALGQGPQFIFQYYREEENGRGNFPPRFSGLQFPNYSSELNVNALELDDSALYLCASSSWGSTEAFFGQGTRLTVV.

The rearrangement links TRBV7-3 to TRBJ2-1, with D possibly TRBD2 on 6 matching bases. Trimming took 3 bases from V and 5 from J, leaving 14 bases between them. The germline V gene encodes CDR1 SGHTA and CDR2 FQGTGA. The CDR3 loop spans 15 amino acids. The CDR3 loop reads CASSFSGTGNNEQFF. The CDR3 bases are TGTGCCAGCAGCTTCTCCGGGACTGGGAACAATGAGCAGTTCTTC.

This clonotype was seen a handful of times. V and J are TRBV7-3 and TRBJ1-1; 11 bases agree with TRBD1. CDR1 is SGHTA, CDR2 FQGTGA, per germline. This CDR3 has 14 amino acids. Losses at the gene ends were 4 bases for V and 6 bases for J; bases not matched to a gene: 4. The CDR3 DNA reads as TGTGCCAGCAGCTCGGGACAGGGGGGGGCTGAAGCTTTCTTT. Residues: CASSSGQGGAEAFF.